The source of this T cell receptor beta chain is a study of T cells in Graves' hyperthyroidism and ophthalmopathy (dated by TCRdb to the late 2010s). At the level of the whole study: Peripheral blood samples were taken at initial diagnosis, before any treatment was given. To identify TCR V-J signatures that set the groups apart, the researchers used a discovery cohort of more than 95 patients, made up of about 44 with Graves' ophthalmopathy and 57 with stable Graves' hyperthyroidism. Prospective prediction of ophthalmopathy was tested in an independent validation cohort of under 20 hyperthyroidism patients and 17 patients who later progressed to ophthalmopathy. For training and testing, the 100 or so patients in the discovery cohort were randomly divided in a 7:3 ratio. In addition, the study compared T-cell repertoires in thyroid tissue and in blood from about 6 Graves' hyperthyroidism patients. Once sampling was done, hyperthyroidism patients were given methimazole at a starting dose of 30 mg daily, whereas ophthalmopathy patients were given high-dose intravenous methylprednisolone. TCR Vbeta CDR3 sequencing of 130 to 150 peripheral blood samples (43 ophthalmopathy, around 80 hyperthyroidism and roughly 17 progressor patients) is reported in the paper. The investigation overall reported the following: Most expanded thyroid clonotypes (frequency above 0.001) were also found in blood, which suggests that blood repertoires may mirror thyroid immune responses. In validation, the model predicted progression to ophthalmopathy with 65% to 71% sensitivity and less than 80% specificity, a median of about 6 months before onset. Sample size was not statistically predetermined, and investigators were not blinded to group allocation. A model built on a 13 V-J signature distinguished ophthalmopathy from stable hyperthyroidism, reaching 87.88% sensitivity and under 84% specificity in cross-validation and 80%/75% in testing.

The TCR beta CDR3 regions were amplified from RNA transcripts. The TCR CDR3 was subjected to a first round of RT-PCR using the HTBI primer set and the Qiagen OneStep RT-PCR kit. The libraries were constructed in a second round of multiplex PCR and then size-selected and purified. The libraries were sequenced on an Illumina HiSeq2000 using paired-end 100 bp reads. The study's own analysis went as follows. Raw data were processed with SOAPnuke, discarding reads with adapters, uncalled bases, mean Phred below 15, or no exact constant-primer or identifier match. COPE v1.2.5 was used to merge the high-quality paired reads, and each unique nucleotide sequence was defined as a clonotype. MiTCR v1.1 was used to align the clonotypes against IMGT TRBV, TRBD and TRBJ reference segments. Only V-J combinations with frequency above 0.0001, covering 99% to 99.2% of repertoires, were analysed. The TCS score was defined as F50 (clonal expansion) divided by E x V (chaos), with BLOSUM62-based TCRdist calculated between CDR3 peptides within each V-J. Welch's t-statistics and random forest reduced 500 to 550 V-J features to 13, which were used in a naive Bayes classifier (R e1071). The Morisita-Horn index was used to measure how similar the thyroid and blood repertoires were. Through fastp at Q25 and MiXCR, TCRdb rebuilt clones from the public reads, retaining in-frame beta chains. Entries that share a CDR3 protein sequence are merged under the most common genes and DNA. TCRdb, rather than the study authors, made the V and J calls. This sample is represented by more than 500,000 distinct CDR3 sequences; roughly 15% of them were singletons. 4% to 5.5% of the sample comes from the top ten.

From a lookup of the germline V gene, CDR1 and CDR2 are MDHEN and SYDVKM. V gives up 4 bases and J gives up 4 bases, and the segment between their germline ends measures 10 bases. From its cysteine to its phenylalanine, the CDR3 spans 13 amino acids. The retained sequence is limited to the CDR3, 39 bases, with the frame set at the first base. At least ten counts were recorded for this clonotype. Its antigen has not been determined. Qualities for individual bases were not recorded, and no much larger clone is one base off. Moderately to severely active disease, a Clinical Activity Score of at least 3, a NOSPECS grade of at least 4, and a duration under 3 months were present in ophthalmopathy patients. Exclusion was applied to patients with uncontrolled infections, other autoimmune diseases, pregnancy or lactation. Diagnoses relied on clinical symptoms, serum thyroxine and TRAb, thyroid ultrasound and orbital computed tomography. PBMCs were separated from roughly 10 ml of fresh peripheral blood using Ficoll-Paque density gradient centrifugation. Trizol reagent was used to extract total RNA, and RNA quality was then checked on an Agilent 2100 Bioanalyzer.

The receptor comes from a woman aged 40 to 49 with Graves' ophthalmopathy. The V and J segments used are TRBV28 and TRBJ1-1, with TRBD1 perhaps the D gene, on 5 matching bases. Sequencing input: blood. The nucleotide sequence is TGTGCCAGCAGTTCCAGGGCTGTCACTGAAGCTTTCTTT. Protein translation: CASSSRAVTEAFF.